A single sample is the source of the 27 T cell receptor beta chains below, sequenced in a study of shared clonotypes between healthy human individuals (dated by TCRdb to the early 2020s). CD8 naive samples were CD45RO-negative cells positively selected for CCR7, giving a CD45RA+CCR7+ population that excluded TemRA cells. The library was made by the immunoSEQ multiplex PCR assay. TCRdb retrieved this table from immuneACCESS and kept in-frame rearrangements only. Not all clones are present; in checked studies, unresolved V genes account for under half, and no reason is known for the remainder. Counted in this sample were around 1.9 million clones; about 93% of them appeared once. More than 1.5% of the sample lies in the top ten. Sequenced input: naive CD8+ T cells from PBMCs. The cell subset or site label, read with the paper, signifies: CD45RA+CCR7+. The receptors stem from a man aged 18 to 30 in good health. Some clones in this sample may be carry-over from other donors' samples.

The V and J genes are TRBV5-4 and TRBJ2-3; 11 bases match TRBD2. Trimming removed 4 bases from V and 5 bases from J; junction bases left unmatched: 9. The CDR3 sequence is 16 residues long. Germline CDR1 reads SGHNT; CDR2 reads YYREEE (reference sequence). This CDR3 reads CASSLSSGRAIDTQYF. In DNA, the CDR3 is TGTGCCAGCAGCCTCAGTAGCGGGAGGGCGATAGATACGCAGTATTTT.

Points on this clone: This sample also contains other DNA sequences that code for the same CDR3. V gene TRBV5-5 combines with J gene TRBJ2-7, with 8 bases fitting TRBD1. CDR1 SGHKS and CDR2 YYEKEE come from the germline V gene (reference sequence). V dropped 0 bases and J dropped 4; count of bases not matched to a gene: 6. The CDR3 loop spans 15 amino acids. In nucleotides, the CDR3 is TGTGCCAGCAGCTTGGGGCAGGGGGCGTTGTACGAGCAGTACTTC. Its translation: CASSLGQGALYEQYF.

The chain recombines TRBV5-6 with TRBJ2-7; the match to TRBD1 covers 10 bases. Germline trimming cut 4 bases from V and 6 bases from J; bases unmatched to any gene: 7. The germline CDR1 and CDR2 sequences are SGHDT and YYEEEE. The CDR3 totals 14 residues. CDR3 sequence (DNA): TGTGCCAGCAGCCTGGCCGGGACAGGGGCCGAGCAGTACTTC. Residues: CASSLAGTGAEQYF.

The gene calls are TRBV28 and TRBJ2-3; 12 bases fit TRBD2. The CDR3 contains 15 residues. The V segment lost 4 bases and the J segment 5 bases; nucleotides outside the gene matches: 4. Per the germline V gene, CDR1 is MDHEN and CDR2 is SYDVKM. CDR3 amino acids: CASSSRLAGVDTQYF. In DNA, the CDR3 is TGTGCCAGCAGTTCGAGACTAGCGGGAGTAGATACGCAGTATTTT.

The chain combines TRBV28 with TRBJ2-1, with D possibly being TRBD1 (6 bases). The V and J ends lost 3 bases and 8 bases respectively, with 17 bases between them. Germline loops: CDR1 MDHEN, CDR2 SYDVKM. CDR3 length: 15 residues. CDR3 region: CASSFRRARGYEQFF. The CDR3 DNA follows: TGTGCCAGCAGTTTTCGAAGAGCCAGGGGCTATGAGCAGTTCTTC.

The chain combines TRBV5-4 with TRBJ2-7; 9 bases agree with TRBD2. The CDR3 consists of 18 residues. After removal of 5 bases from V and 1 base from J, the junction contained 16 bases not matched to a gene. Germline values: CDR1 SGHNT, CDR2 YYREEE (reference sequence). CDR3 amino acids: CASRPEWTSDIPSYEQYF. CDR3 bases: TGTGCCAGCAGACCGGAGTGGACTAGCGATATTCCTTCCTACGAGCAGTACTTC.

CDR3 amino acids: CASSRTPGTENGYTF. CDR3 DNA: TGCGCCAGCAGCCGCACCCCCGGGACAGAAAATGGCTACACCTTC. The chain uses TRBV5-1 and TRBJ1-2; 7 bases are shared with TRBD1. Germline loops: CDR1 SGHRS, CDR2 YFSETQ. Unmatched junction bases numbered 12, after V lost 4 bases and J lost 6 bases. CDR3 size: 15 residues.

This clone was detected only once. The V gene is TRBV11-2, the J gene TRBJ2-1, with D possibly matching TRBD1 (5 bases). The germline V gene has CDR1 SGHAT and CDR2 FQNNGV. Trimming cost V 5 bases and J 2 bases, with 10 bases left between them. This CDR3 spans 14 amino acids. CDR3 in amino acids: CASSDGAAYNEQFF. CDR3 in DNA: TGTGCCAGCAGCGATGGGGCTGCCTACAATGAGCAGTTCTTC.

This clone has a single count. Other nucleotide sequences from this sample produce the same CDR3. The J gene is TRBJ1-3, the V gene TRBV7-9; no clear D gene. CDR3 length: 12 residues. The V gene's germline CDR1 is SEHNR and CDR2 FQNEAQ (reference sequence). V dropped 5 bases and J dropped 3 bases, with 5 bases sitting between them. The chain's CDR3 is CASSKDGNTIYF. The CDR3 DNA reads as TGTGCCAGCAGCAAGGATGGAAACACCATATATTTT.

The J gene is TRBJ2-7, the V gene TRBV27, with D possibly being TRBD2 (5 bases). CDR3 length equals 13 residues. The ends were cut back, 2 bases at V and 6 bases at J, with 11 bases in the middle. Germline V gene data show CDR1 as MNHEY and CDR2 as SMNVEV (reference sequence). CDR3 coding DNA: TGTGCCAGCAGTTTAAGTGCGAGGGTCGAGCAGTACTTC. This translates into CASSLSARVEQYF.

This clone was observed a single time. The chain joins TRBV19 to TRBJ2-3, with 9 bases matching TRBD1. This CDR3 is 14 amino acids long. Germline V gene data show CDR1 as LNHDA and CDR2 as SQIVND (reference sequence). The J segment lost 4 bases and the V segment lost 9 bases, leaving 8 bases of the junction unmatched. CDR3 protein: CASQDRGSADTQYF. The CDR3 DNA is TGTGCCAGCCAGGACAGGGGCTCGGCAGATACGCAGTATTTT.

V usage is TRBV28 and J usage is TRBJ2-4, with D possibly being TRBD1 or TRBD2 (5 bases each). CDR3 size: 18 residues. Germline lookup yields CDR1 MDHEN and CDR2 SYDVKM. With 6 bases removed from V and 3 bases from J, the gap between germline ends came to 24 bases. The CDR3, as DNA: TGTGCCAGCAGCTATCAGACGGGACGCCTTGGGGACAAAAACATTCAGTACTTC. Translating it yields CASSYQTGRLGDKNIQYF.

This clone has just a few counts. This chain links TRBV4-1 with TRBJ1-2; D possibly corresponds to TRBD1 (5 bases). The CDR3 runs to 13 residues. The ends were cut back, 1 base at V and 3 bases at J, with 6 bases in the middle. In germline, CDR1 is MGHRA, CDR2 YSYEKL. CDR3 bases: TGCGCCAGCAGCCAAGTCAGGGACTATGGCTACACCTTC. Encoded protein: CASSQVRDYGYTF.

This rearrangement joins TRBV27 to TRBJ2-1; 7 bases fit TRBD2. The CDR3 has 15 amino acids. The V and J ends lost 6 bases and 3 bases, in that order; junction bases with no gene match: 8. Germline V gene lookup returns CDR1 MNHEY and CDR2 SMNVEV (reference sequence). The CDR3: CASSPRGSIYNEQFF. In nucleotides, the CDR3 is TGTGCCAGCAGCCCGCGCGGGAGTATCTACAATGAGCAGTTCTTC.

J is TRBJ2-5 and V is TRBV9; D unresolved. The germline gives CDR1 SGDLS, CDR2 YYNGEE. The V gene lost 1 base and the J gene lost 2 bases, with 12 bases spanning the gap. The CDR3 covers 15 residues. CDR3 loop: CASSVFATSQETQYF. The CDR3 DNA sequence: TGTGCCAGCAGCGTATTTGCGACGAGTCAAGAGACCCAGTACTTC.

This clone was found once. The same CDR3 can be traced to other DNA sequences in this sample. The J gene is TRBJ2-7, the V gene TRBV9; unclear D gene. V was trimmed by 3 bases and J by 0 bases, leaving 4 bases between them. The CDR3 extends over 12 amino acids. Germline CDR1 SGDLS, CDR2 YYNGEE. In DNA, the CDR3 is TGTGCCAGCAGCGGTAGCTCCTACGAGCAGTACTTC. This codes for CASSGSSYEQYF.

J is TRBJ2-7 and V is TRBV4-1, with TRBD1 matching 8 bases. The CDR3 totals 14 residues. Germline CDR1 MGHRA, CDR2 YSYEKL. Losses at the gene ends were 1 base for V and 3 bases for J; bases not matched to a gene: 2. In nucleotides, the CDR3 is TGCGCCAGCAGCCAAGGGACAGGGTACTACGAGCAGTACTTC. Translating gives CASSQGTGYYEQYF.

The CDR3 loop is CASSPTLAGGIPYEQYF. The CDR3 DNA follows: TGTGCCAGCAGTCCAACCTTAGCGGGAGGGATCCCCTACGAGCAGTACTTC. The rearrangement links TRBV7-9 to TRBJ2-7, with 11 bases that match TRBD2. The CDR3 is 17 residues long. V lost 6 bases and J lost 2; bases outside the gene matches: 12. CDR1 SEHNR and CDR2 FQNEAQ come from the germline V gene (reference sequence).

This clone was recorded once. This chain connects TRBV7-9 to TRBJ1-1, with D maybe TRBD1 (6 bases). This CDR3 region has 14 residues. V lost 5 bases to trimming and J lost 8 bases, with 18 bases between them. Germline V lookup: CDR1 SEHNR, CDR2 FQNEAQ (reference sequence). Here the CDR3 DNA reads TGTGCCAGCAGCCACGATGGGGGCTACGTCGAAGCTTTCTTT. Amino acid sequence: CASSHDGGYVEAFF.

CDR3 bases: TGTGCCAGCAGCGTAGGGGGACTAGCCCACGAGCAGTACTTC. It encodes CASSVGGLAHEQYF. This chain uses TRBV9 with TRBJ2-7; 9 bases map to TRBD2. Germline lookup yields CDR1 SGDLS and CDR2 YYNGEE. The V and J ends lost 0 bases and 5 bases, in that order; junction bases with no gene match: 3. This CDR3 comprises 14 residues.

The CDR3 spells CASSPYPWTISNQPQHF. The CDR3 DNA sequence: TGTGCCAGCAGTCCCTACCCGTGGACAATCAGCAATCAGCCCCAGCATTTT. This sequence joins TRBV27 and TRBJ1-5, with a possible D match to TRBD1 (5 bases). This CDR3 is 17 amino acids long. The germline V gene encodes CDR1 MNHEY and CDR2 SMNVEV (reference sequence). Trimming stripped 5 bases from V and 1 base from J, with 18 bases between.

The chain employs TRBV4-2 and TRBJ2-1; TRBD2 matches at 7 bases. Germline V gives CDR1 LGHNA, CDR2 YNFKEQ. V lost 0 bases to trimming and J lost 1 base; unmatched junction nucleotides: 9. The CDR3 contains 18 residues. The CDR3 DNA reads as TGTGCCAGCAGCCAAGATTATCTTGGCGGGAGTTCCTACAATGAGCAGTTCTTC. It codes for CASSQDYLGGSSYNEQFF.

The rearrangement links TRBV10-1 to TRBJ2-3; TRBD2 is a possible D gene (6 bases). Per germline, CDR1 WNHNN and CDR2 SYGVQD (reference sequence). CDR3 length: 15 amino acids. With 3 bases removed from V and 2 bases from J, the gap between germline ends came to 12 bases. CDR3 nucleotide sequence: TGCGCCAGCAGTGATCGGGAGACAGTCACAGATACGCAGTATTTT. Translating it yields CASSDRETVTDTQYF.

The chain links TRBV28 to TRBJ2-6; no clear D. Per germline, CDR1 MDHEN and CDR2 SYDVKM. This CDR3 is 13 amino acids long. Trimming cost V 5 bases and J 4 bases, with 6 bases left between them. CDR3 residues: CASSPLGANVLTF. The CDR3 nucleotides read TGTGCCAGCAGTCCCCTAGGGGCCAACGTCCTGACTTTC.

The table lists this clone with a count of one. The chain has TRBV21-1 and TRBJ2-7; TRBD2 is the table's D call, not checked against the DNA. TRBV21-1 is a pseudogene segment. This CDR3 region has 17 residues. CDR3 residues: CASSKVRGTPEGYEQYF. The CDR3 DNA follows: TGTGCCAGCAGCAAAGTGCGCGGGACCCCCGAGGGCTACGAGCAGTACTTC.

The chain links TRBV27 to TRBJ2-5; D may be TRBD1 (5 bases). V was clipped by 1 base and J by 5 bases, with 17 bases between them. The CDR3 has 16 residues. Germline CDR1 and CDR2: MNHEY and SMNVEV (reference sequence). DNA of the CDR3: TGTGCCAGCAGTTTATTACCAGGGCAGGGTTTTGAGACCCAGTACTTC. Amino acid sequence: CASSLLPGQGFETQYF.

The chain links TRBV4-3 to TRBJ1-1; D may be TRBD1 (6 bases). V dropped 4 bases and J dropped 2 bases, with 17 bases sitting between them. CDR1 is LGHNA, CDR2 YSLEER, per germline. The CDR3 contains 16 residues. CDR3 sequence reads: CASSPYHGRGNTEAFF. CDR3 in DNA: TGCGCCAGCAGCCCGTATCACGGCAGGGGAAACACTGAAGCTTTCTTT.